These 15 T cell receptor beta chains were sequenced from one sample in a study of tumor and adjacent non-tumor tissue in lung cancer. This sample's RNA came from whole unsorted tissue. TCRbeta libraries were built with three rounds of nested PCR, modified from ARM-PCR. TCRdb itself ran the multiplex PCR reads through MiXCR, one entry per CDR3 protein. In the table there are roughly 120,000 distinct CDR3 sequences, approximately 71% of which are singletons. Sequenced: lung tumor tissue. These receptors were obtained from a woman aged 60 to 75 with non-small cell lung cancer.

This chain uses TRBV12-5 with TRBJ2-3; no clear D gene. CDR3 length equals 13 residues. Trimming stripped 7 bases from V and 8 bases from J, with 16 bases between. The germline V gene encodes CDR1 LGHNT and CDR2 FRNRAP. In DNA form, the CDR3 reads TGTGCTAGTGCTCTATACTACTCCGGTACGCAGTATTTT. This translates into CASALYYSGTQYF.

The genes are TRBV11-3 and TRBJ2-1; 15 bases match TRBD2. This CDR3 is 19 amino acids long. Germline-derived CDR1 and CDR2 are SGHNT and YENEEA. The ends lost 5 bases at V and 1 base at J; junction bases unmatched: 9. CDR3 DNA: TGTGCCAGCAGCATCCAGGGACTAGCGGGGGGAAGGTCCTACAATGAGCAGTTCTTC. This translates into CASSIQGLAGGRSYNEQFF.

CDR3: CASNLGEAGVMYF. The CDR3 DNA follows: TGTGCCAGCAATTTAGGGGAGGCGGGAGTTATGTATTTT. V gene TRBV6-5 combines with J gene TRBJ2-3; 7 bases line up with TRBD2. This CDR3 is built from 13 residues. Germline CDR1 MNHEY, CDR2 SVGAGI. J was trimmed by 14 bases and V by 7 bases; bases with no gene match: 15.

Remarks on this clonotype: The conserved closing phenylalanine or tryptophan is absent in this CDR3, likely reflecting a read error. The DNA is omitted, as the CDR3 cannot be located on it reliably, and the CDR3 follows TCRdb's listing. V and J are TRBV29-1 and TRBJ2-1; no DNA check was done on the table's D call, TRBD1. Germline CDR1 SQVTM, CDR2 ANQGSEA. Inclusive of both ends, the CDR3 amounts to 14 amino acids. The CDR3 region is CSVDGASSYNEQLI.

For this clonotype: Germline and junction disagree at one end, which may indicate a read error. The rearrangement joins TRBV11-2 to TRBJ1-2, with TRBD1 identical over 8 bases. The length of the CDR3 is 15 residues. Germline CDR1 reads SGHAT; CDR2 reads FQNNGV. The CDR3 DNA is TGTGCCGGCAGCCCACAGGGGGAGATAGGCTATGGCTACACCTTC. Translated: CAGSPQGEIGYGYTF.

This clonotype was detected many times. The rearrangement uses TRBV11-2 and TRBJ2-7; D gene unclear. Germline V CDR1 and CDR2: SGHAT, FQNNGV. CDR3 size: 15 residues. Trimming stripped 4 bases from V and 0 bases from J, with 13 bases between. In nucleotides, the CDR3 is TGTGCCAGCAGCTCCCCCGTGGGGTCCTCCTACGAGCAGTACTTC. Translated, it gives CASSSPVGSSYEQYF.

The CDR3 spells CASGWGATEGYTF. The CDR3 DNA follows: TGTGCCAGTGGTTGGGGCGCAACAGAAGGCTACACCTTC. The rearrangement links TRBV11-3 to TRBJ1-2, with D tentatively TRBD1 (5 bases). Germline V gene lookup returns CDR1 SGHNT and CDR2 YENEEA. Trimming left V 9 bases short and J 8 bases short, with 19 bases between. This CDR3 comprises 13 residues.

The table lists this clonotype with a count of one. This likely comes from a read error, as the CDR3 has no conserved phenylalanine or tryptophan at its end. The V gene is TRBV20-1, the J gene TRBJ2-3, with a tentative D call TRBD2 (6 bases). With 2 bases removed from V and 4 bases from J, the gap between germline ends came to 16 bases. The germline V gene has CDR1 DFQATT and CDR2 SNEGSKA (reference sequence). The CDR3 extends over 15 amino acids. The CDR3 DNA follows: TGCAGTGCTAGATCCGGCGGCGGGGCCCCAGATACGCAGTATCTT. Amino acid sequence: CSARSGGGAPDTQYL.

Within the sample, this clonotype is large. The DNA of the CDR3 is TGTGCCAGCAGCTTAGTGGGGCAGGGGGATGCGTTCTTC. Its translation: CASSLVGQGDAFF. The chain joins TRBV11-3 to TRBJ2-1; TRBD1 matches 7 bases. The V gene's germline CDR1 is SGHNT and CDR2 YENEEA. The CDR3 loop spans 13 amino acids. J lost 15 bases, V lost 1 base, and 9 bases had no gene match.

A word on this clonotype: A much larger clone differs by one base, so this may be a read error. CDR3 in amino acids: CSVWTGTEAFF. DNA of the CDR3: TGCAGTGTCTGGACGGGGACTGAAGCTTTCTTT. This rearrangement joins TRBV20-1 to TRBJ1-1; D not resolved. Deletions cut 7 bases from V and 5 bases from J, with 11 bases between. This CDR3 comprises 11 residues. Per germline, CDR1 DFQATT and CDR2 SNEGSKA (reference sequence).

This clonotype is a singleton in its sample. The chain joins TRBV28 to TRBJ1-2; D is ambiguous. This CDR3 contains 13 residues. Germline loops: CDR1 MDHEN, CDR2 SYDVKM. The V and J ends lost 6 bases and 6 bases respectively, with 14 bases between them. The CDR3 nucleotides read TGTGCCAGCAGACGCGACCTGAAGGATGGCTACACCTTC. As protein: CASRRDLKDGYTF.

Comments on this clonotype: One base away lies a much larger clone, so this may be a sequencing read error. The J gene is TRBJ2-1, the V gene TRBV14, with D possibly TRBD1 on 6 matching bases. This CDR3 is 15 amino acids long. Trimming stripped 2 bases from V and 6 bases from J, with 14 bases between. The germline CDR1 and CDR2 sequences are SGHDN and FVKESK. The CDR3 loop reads CASSQTGFRSNEQFF. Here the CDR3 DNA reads TGTGCCAGCAGCCAAACAGGGTTCAGAAGCAATGAGCAGTTCTTC.

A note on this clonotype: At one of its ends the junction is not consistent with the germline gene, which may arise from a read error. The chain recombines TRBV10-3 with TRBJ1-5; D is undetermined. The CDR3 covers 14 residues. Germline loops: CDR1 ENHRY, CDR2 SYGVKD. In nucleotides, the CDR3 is TGTGCCATCACTGTAAGTCCCGCTGATCAGCCCCAACATTTT. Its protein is CAITVSPADQPQHF.

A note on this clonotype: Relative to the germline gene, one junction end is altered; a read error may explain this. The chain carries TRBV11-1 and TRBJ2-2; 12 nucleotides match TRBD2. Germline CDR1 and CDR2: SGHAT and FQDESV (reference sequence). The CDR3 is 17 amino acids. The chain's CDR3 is CASSPRLAGESTGELVF. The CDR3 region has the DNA TGTGCCAGCAGCCCGCGACTAGCGGGAGAGTCCACCGGGGAGTTGGTTTTT.

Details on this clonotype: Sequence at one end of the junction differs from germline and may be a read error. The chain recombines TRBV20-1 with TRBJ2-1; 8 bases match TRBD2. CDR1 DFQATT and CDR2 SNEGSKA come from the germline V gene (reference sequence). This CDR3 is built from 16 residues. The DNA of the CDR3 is TGCAGTGCACAGCCGGGACTGGCGGGAGGATACAATGAACAGCTCTTC. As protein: CSAQPGLAGGYNEQLF.